This T cell receptor beta chain came from a study of T cell changes during pregnancy in multiple sclerosis. TCRdb's table, derived via immunoSEQ multiplex PCR, lists solely in-frame clones and lacks some. Here the sample spans 64,000 or so clones, about nine tenths being singletons. This CDR3 contains 15 residues. From germline, CDR1 is MGHRA and CDR2 YSYEKL. The V and J ends lost 0 bases and 4 bases respectively, with 13 bases between them. The rearrangement joins TRBV4-1 to TRBJ2-7; D is possibly TRBD2 (6 bases). Sequenced here: peripheral blood, sampled in the first trimester of pregnancy. This clonotype originated in a female donor with multiple sclerosis, enrolled in a pregnancy study. The CDR3 sequence is CASSQEGAGGYEQYF. CDR3 DNA: TGCGCCAGCAGCCAAGAAGGAGCGGGTGGTTACGAGCAGTACTTC.